The sequence of this T cell receptor beta chain was determined in a study of blood T cell repertoires in COVID-19. Per germline, CDR1 SGHAT and CDR2 FQNNGV. The CDR3 is made up of 15 amino acids. V was trimmed by 3 bases and J by 0 bases, leaving 9 bases between them. Repertoires were generated with immunoSEQ multiplex PCR, while TCRdb's copy carries only in-frame clones and drops some. The repertoire includes fewer than 250,000 clones, over 80% of them detected once, and roughly 6.4% sits in the top ten. The sequence was collected from a woman aged 60-70 years with active or convalescent COVID-19. The rearrangement joins TRBV11-2 to TRBJ2-1; D is perhaps TRBD2 (5 bases). Sample: peripheral blood. CDR3 sequence reads: CASSFRTSSYNEQFF. The DNA of the CDR3 is TGTGCCAGCAGCTTCAGGACTTCCTCCTACAATGAGCAGTTCTTC.